The clone carrying this TCR beta chain was counted many times. What it recognizes is unknown. This record comes from a study of neurological immune-mediated disorders. Study-level results: One related-CDR3 cluster, identified by phylogenetic grouping, held the repertoires of 18 of 34 multiple sclerosis patients and was a possible signature.

Synthesis of cDNA was accomplished via 5'RACE employing 10-nucleotide random UMIs. TCRdb reprocessed the 5' RACE reads with MiXCR, giving one entry per CDR3 protein. The sample comprises tens of thousands of distinct CDR3 sequences, around 3.4% of which are singletons, and about 6% rests with the top ten. The sample comprised PBMCs. The clonotype comes from a man in his forties or fifties with multiple sclerosis.

In nucleotides, the CDR3 is TGTGCCAGCAGCTTCTCGGGGGGCACTGAAGCTTTCTTT. This sequence encodes CASSFSGGTEAFF. This chain uses TRBV5-6 with TRBJ1-1; TRBD1 might be the D (5 bases). Germline V lookup: CDR1 SGHDT, CDR2 YYEEEE. V was pared by 2 bases and J by 4 bases, with 9 bases between. The CDR3 spans 13 residues.